This T cell receptor (beta chain) was identified in a study of blood T cell repertoires in COVID-19. For the study at large: The United States, Italy and Spain were the sources of the acute and convalescent COVID-19 samples. From T cells, B-cell-depleted T cells, or PBMCs came the material, which was cDNA or gDNA.

Across about two dozen US areas, participants ranged in age from about 18 to 90 years. Donors were grouped by their self-reported clinical history. This clone occurred a few times. The CDR3 extends over 13 amino acids. Per germline, CDR1 MDHEN and CDR2 SYDVKM. Trimming shortened V by 5 bases and J by 7 bases, and 15 bases separated the two germline ends. Assay used: immunoSEQ multiplex PCR; TCRdb lists only in-frame clones, some missing. The table records approximately 170,000 clones, 79% of them present only once. This TCR was recovered from a woman in her seventies in a cohort exposed to, infected with or recovered from COVID-19 (not recorded which). V gene TRBV28 combines with J gene TRBJ2-7; D is ambiguous. The sample was PBMCs or T cells enriched from blood (not recorded which). The CDR3 nucleotides read TGTGCCAGCAGTCCTTCGGATCGGGTAGAGCAGTACTTC. It yields the protein CASSPSDRVEQYF.